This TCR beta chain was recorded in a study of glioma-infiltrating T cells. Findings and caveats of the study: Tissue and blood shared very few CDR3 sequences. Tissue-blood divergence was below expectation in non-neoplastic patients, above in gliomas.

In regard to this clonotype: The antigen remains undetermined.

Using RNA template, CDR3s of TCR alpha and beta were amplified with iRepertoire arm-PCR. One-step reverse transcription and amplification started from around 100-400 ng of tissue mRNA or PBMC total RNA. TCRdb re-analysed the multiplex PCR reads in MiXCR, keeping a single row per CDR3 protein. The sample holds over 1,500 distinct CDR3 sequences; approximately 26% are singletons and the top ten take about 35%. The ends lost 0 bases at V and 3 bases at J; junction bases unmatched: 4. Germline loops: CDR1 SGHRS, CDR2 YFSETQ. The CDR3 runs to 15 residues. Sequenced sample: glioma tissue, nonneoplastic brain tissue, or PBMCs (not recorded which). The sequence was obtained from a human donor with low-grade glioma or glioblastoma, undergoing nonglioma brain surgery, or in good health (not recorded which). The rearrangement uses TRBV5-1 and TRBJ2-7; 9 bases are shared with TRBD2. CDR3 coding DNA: TGCGCCAGCAGCTTGGTGTCTAGCGGGATCTACGAGCAGTACTTC. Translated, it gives CASSLVSSGIYEQYF.